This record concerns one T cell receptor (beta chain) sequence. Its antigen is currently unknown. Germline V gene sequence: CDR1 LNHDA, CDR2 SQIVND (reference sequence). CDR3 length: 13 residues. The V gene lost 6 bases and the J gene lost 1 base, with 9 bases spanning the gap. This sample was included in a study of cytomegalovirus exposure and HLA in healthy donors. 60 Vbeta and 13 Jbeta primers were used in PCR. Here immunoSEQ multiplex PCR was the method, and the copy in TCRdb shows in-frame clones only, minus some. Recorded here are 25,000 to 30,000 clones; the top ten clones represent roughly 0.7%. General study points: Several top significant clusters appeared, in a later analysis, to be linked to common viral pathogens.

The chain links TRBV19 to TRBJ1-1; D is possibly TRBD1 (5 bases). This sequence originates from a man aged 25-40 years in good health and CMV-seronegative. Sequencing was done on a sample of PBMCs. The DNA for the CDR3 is TGTGCCAGTAGCCGTACAGGGAACACTGAAGCTTTCTTT. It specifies CASSRTGNTEAFF.